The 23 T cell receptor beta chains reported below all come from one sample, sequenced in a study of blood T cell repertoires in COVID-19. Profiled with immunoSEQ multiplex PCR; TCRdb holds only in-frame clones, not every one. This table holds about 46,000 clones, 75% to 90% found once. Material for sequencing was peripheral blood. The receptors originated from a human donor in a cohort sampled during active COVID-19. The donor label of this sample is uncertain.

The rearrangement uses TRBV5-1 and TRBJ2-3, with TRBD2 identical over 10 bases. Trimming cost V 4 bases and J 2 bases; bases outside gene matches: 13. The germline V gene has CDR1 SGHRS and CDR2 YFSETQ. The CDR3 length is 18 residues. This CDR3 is CASSQKRQLAGLTDTQYF. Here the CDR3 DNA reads TGCGCCAGCAGCCAGAAACGGCAACTAGCGGGGCTCACAGATACGCAGTATTTT.

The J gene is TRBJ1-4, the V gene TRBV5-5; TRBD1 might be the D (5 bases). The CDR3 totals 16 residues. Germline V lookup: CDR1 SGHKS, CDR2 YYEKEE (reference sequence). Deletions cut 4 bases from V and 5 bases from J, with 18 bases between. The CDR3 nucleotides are TGTGCCAGCAGCCCCGCCCGCAGGGAGGGAAATGAAAAACTGTTTTTT. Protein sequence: CASSPARREGNEKLFF.

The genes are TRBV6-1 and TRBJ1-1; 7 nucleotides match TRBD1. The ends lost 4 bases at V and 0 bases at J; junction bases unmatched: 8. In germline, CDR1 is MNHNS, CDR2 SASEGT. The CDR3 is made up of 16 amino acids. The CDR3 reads CASSGFQTGVNTEAFF. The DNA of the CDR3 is TGTGCCAGCAGTGGTTTTCAAACAGGGGTGAACACTGAAGCTTTCTTT.

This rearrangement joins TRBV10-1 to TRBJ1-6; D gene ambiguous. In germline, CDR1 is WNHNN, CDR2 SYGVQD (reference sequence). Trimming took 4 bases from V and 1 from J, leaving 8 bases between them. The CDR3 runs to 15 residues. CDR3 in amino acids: CASSGGRSYNSPLHF. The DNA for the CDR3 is TGCGCCAGCAGTGGTGGCAGATCCTATAATTCACCCCTCCACTTT.

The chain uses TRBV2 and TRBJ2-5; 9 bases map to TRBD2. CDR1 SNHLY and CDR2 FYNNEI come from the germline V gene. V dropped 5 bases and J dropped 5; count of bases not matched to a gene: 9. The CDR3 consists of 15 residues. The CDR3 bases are TGTGCCAGCAGTCGGACTAGCGATTGGCTTGAGACCCAGTACTTC. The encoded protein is CASSRTSDWLETQYF.

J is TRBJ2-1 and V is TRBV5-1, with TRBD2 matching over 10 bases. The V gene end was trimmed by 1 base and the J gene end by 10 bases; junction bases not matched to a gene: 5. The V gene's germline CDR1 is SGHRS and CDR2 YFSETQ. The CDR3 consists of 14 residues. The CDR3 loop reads CASSLSAGGREQFF. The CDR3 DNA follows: TGCGCCAGCAGCTTGTCAGCGGGGGGGCGCGAGCAGTTCTTC.

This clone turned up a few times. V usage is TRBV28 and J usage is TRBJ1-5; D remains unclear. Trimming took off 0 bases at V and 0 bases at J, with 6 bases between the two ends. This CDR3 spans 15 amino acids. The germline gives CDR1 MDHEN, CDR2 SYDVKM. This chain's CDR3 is CASSLWQNSNQPQHF. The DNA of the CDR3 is TGTGCCAGCAGTTTATGGCAGAATAGCAATCAGCCCCAGCATTTT.

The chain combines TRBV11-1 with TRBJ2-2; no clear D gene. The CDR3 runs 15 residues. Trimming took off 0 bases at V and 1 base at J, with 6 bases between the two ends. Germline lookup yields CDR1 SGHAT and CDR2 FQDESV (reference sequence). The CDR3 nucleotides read TGTGCCAGCAGCTTAGCGCCAGGGAACACCGGGGAGCTGTTTTTT. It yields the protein CASSLAPGNTGELFF.

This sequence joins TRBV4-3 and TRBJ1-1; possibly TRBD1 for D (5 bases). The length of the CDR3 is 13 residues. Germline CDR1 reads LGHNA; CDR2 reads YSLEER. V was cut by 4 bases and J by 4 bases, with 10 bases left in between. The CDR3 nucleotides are TGCGCCAGCAGCCCCGGGGGGGGCACTGAAGCTTTCTTT. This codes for CASSPGGGTEAFF.

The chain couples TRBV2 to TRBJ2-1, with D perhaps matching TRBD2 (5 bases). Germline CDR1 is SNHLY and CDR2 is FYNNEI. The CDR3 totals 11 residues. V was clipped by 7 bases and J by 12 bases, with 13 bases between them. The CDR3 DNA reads TGTGCCAGCACCGTAGGCGGGCGGCAGTTCTTC. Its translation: CASTVGGRQFF. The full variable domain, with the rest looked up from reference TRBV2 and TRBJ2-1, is EPEVTQTPSHQVTQMGQEVILRCVPISNHLYFYWYRQILGQKVEFLVSFYNNEISEKSEIFDDQFSVERPDGSNFTLKIRSTKLEDSAMYFCASTVGGRQFFGPGTRLTVL.

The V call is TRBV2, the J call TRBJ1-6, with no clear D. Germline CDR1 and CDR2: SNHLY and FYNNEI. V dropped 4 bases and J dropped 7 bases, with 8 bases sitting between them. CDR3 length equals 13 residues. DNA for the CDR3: TGTGCCAGCAGTGCTATCGGGAATTCACCCCTCCACTTT. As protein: CASSAIGNSPLHF.

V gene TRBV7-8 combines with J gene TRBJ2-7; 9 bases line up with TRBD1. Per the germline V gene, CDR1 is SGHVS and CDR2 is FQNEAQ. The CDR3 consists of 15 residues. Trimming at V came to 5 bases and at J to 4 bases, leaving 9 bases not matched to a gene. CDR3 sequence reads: CASSAAGTGFYEQYF. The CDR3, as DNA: TGTGCCAGCAGCGCCGCCGGGACAGGGTTTTACGAGCAGTACTTC.

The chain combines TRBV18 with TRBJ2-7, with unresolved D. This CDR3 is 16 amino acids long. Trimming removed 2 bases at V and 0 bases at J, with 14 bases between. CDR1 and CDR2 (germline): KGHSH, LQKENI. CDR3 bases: TGTGCCAGCTCACCAGAGAACTCTATCGACTCCTACGAGCAGTACTTC. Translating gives CASSPENSIDSYEQYF. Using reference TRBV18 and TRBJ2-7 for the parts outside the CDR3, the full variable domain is NAGVMQNPRHLVRRRGQEARLRCSPMKGHSHVYWYRQLPEEGLKFMVYLQKENIIDESGMPKERFSAEFPKEGPSILRIQQVVRGDSAAYFCASSPENSIDSYEQYFGPGTRLTVT.

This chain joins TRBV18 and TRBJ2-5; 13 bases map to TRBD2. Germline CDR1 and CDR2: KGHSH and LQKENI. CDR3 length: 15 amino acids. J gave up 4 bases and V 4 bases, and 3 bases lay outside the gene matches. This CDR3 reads CASSRTSGGVETQYF. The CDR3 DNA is TGTGCCAGCTCACGGACTAGCGGGGGTGTAGAGACCCAGTACTTC.

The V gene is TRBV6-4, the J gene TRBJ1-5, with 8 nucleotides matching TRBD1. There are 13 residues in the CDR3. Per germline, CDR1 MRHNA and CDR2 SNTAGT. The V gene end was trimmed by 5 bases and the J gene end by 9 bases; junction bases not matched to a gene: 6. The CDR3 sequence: CASSPDREMPQHF. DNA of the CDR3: TGTGCCAGCAGTCCGGACAGGGAGATGCCCCAGCATTTT.

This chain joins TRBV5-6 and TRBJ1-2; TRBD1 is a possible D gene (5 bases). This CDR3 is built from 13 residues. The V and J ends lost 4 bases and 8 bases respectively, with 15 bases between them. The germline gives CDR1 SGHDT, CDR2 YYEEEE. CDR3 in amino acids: CASSPGGVYGYTF. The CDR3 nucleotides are TGTGCCAGCAGCCCTGGAGGGGTCTACGGCTACACCTTC. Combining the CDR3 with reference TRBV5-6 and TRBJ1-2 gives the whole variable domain DAGVTQSPTHLIKTRGQQVTLRCSPKSGHDTVSWYQQALGQGPQFIFQYYEEEERQRGNFPDRFSGHQFPNYSSELNVNALLLGDSALYLCASSPGGVYGYTFGSGTRLTVV.

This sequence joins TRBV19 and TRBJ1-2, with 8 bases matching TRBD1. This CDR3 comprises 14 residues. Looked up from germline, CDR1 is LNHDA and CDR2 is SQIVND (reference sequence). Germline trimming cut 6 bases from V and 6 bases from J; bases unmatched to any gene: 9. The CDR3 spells CASSPRGQGHGYTF. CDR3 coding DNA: TGTGCCAGTAGCCCTCGCGGACAGGGCCATGGCTACACCTTC.

In nucleotides, the CDR3 is TGTGCCAGCAGCCGCCCCGGGCCTCCAGCGACTAGCGGGAGCACAGATACGCAGTATTTT. This translates into CASSRPGPPATSGSTDTQYF. The chain combines TRBV4-2 with TRBJ2-3; 10 bases agree with TRBD2. The germline CDR1 and CDR2 sequences are LGHNA and YNFKEQ. J lost 0 bases, V lost 4 bases, and 16 bases had no gene match. This CDR3 is 20 amino acids long.

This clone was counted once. The CDR3 nucleotides are TGTGCCATCAGCCTAGTGGGAGATGAGCAGTTCTTC. Protein: CAISLVGDEQFF. The chain is built from TRBV10-3 and TRBJ2-1; perhaps TRBD2 as D (5 bases). Germline V gene lookup returns CDR1 ENHRY and CDR2 SYGVKD. The CDR3 runs 12 residues. V was cut by 6 bases and J by 8 bases, with 11 bases left in between.

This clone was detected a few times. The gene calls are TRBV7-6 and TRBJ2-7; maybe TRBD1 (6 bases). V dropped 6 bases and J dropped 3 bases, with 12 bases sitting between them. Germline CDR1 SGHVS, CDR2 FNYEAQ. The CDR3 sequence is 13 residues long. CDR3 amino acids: CASSPMTGYEQYF. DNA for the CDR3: TGTGCCAGCAGTCCTATGACAGGCTACGAGCAGTACTTC.

CDR3 bases: TGTGCCAGTAGTATATCCGGGACTAGCGGGGCCAGCTCCTACGAGCAGTACTTC. Translation gives CASSISGTSGASSYEQYF. V and J are TRBV19 and TRBJ2-7; 13 bases align to TRBD2. The CDR3 has 18 residues. Germline V gene lookup returns CDR1 LNHDA and CDR2 SQIVND (reference sequence). The V segment lost 2 bases and the J segment 0 bases; nucleotides outside the gene matches: 7.

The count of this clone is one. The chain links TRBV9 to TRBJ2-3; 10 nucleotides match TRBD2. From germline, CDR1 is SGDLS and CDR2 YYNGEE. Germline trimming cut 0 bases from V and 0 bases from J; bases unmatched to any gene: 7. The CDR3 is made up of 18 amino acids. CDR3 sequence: CASSVGIAGGSSTDTQYF. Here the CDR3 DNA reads TGTGCCAGCAGCGTAGGGATAGCGGGGGGATCTAGCACAGATACGCAGTATTTT.

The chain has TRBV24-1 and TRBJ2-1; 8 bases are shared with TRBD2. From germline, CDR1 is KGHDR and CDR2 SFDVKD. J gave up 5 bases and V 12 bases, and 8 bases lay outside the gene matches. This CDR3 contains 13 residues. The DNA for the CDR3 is TGTGCCGCCGGCGGGGGGCCGAACAATGAGCAGTTCTTC. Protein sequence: CAAGGGPNNEQFF.